This T cell receptor (beta chain) was documented in a study of T cell changes during pregnancy in multiple sclerosis. The CDR3 extends over 13 amino acids. Germline CDR1 and CDR2: MNHEY and SMNVEV (reference sequence). Trimming left V 0 bases short and J 8 bases short, with 7 bases between. Profiled with immunoSEQ multiplex PCR; TCRdb holds only in-frame clones, not every one. The sample has 65,000 to 80,000 clones, 90% seen once. The material sequenced was peripheral blood, taken in the third trimester of pregnancy. The receptor was isolated from a female donor with multiple sclerosis, enrolled in a pregnancy study. This chain uses TRBV27 with TRBJ1-4; no clear D gene. CDR3 nucleotide sequence: TGTGCCAGCAGTTTATCACTGTCCGAAAAACTGTTTTTT. Amino acid sequence: CASSLSLSEKLFF.